The T cell receptor (beta chain) under discussion was sequenced for a study of OX40 agonist ivuxolimab in advanced cancers. At the level of the study: Ivuxolimab was administered intravenously to patients at 0.01 to 10 mg/kg every 2 weeks. In three patients, partial responses were observed, one with hepatocellular carcinoma and two with cutaneous melanoma. Males comprised 70% to 85% of the group, whose mean age was about 62 years (range about 23 to 80). Notes on the study in general: CD4+ and CD8+ blood T cells expanded clonally by week 6 at 0.1 to 3.0 mg/kg.

Sequencing was performed with immunoSEQ multiplex PCR; in TCRdb, only in-frame clones are kept and a portion is missing. The sample lists some 60,000 clones, about 80% occurring once. This clone was recorded a few times. Its specificity is not known. The CDR3 has 14 residues. CDR1 and CDR2 from the germline V gene are LNHDA and SQIVND (reference sequence). V was pared by 3 bases and J by 3 bases, with 8 bases between. This chain connects TRBV19 to TRBJ1-4; D may be TRBD1 (5 bases). The sequencing here drew on CD4+ or CD8+ T cells sorted from blood, taken in a trial of the OX40 agonist ivuxolimab. This TCR came from an adult with an advanced solid tumor such as melanoma, head and neck, liver or kidney cancer. The CDR3 loop reads CASSIGTANEKLFF. CDR3 nucleotides: TGTGCCAGTAGTATTGGGACGGCTAATGAAAAACTGTTTTTT. The full variable domain, completed using reference TRBV19 and TRBJ1-4, is DGGITQSPKYLFRKEGQNVTLSCEQNLNHDAMYWYRQDPGQGLRLIYYSQIVNDFQKGDIAEGYSVSREKKESFPLTVTSAQKNPTAFYLCASSIGTANEKLFFGSGTQLSVL.